Following are 20 T cell receptor beta chains from one sample sequenced in a study of chemoradiotherapy in HPV16-positive cancers. Repertoires were generated with immunoSEQ multiplex PCR, while TCRdb's copy carries only in-frame clones and drops some. The sample lists approximately 1,600 clones; over 65% were seen once. The sample here was tumor tissue, taken from a patient who underwent chemoradiotherapy. The receptors were sampled from a human donor with HPV-associated anogenital cancer.

This chain links TRBV5-1 with TRBJ2-6; D uncertain. The CDR3 extends over 15 amino acids. Germline-derived CDR1 and CDR2 are SGHRS and YFSETQ. V dropped 7 bases and J dropped 0 bases, with 11 bases sitting between them. This CDR3 is CASGETDSGANVLTF. The DNA for the CDR3 is TGCGCCAGCGGAGAAACGGACTCTGGGGCCAACGTCCTGACTTTC.

This chain uses TRBV28 with TRBJ2-2; 9 bases line up with TRBD2. Germline V CDR1 and CDR2: MDHEN, SYDVKM. V shed 3 bases and J 0 bases; nucleotides not matched to a gene: 8. CDR3 length equals 18 residues. CDR3 DNA: TGTGCCAGCAGTTTGGTTGTAGCGGGGGCCACGAACACCGGGGAGCTGTTTTTT. Its protein product is CASSLVVAGATNTGELFF.

The genes are TRBV7-2 and TRBJ1-3, with TRBD1 as a possible D gene (5 bases). CDR3 length: 18 residues. The V gene lost 5 bases and the J gene lost 2 bases, with 22 bases spanning the gap. Germline V gene sequence: CDR1 SGHTA, CDR2 FQGNSA. CDR3 protein: CASSPPGGTRGAGNTIYF. The CDR3 nucleotides read TGTGCCAGCAGCCCCCCGGGGGGGACCCGGGGAGCTGGAAACACCATATATTTT.

This clone was found a few times. The chain couples TRBV6-6 to TRBJ2-1; D unresolved. The germline gives CDR1 MNHNY, CDR2 SVGAGI (reference sequence). The CDR3 contains 11 residues. With 0 bases removed from V and 8 bases from J, the gap between germline ends came to 2 bases. The CDR3 coding sequence is TGTGCCAGCAGTTACTCGGATGAGCAGTTCTTC. Translated, it gives CASSYSDEQFF.

The rearrangement uses TRBV10-3 and TRBJ1-3; TRBD1 might be the D (5 bases). V shed 3 bases and J shed 2 bases, with 8 bases lying between them. The CDR3 is made up of 14 amino acids. The germline gives CDR1 ENHRY, CDR2 SYGVKD. The CDR3: CAISEVRAGNTIYF. CDR3 bases: TGTGCCATCAGTGAAGTCAGGGCTGGAAACACCATATATTTT.

The V gene is TRBV6-5, the J gene TRBJ2-2; a weak D match, TRBD1 (5 bases). Per germline, CDR1 MNHEY and CDR2 SVGAGI. The CDR3 sequence is 14 residues long. V was cut by 2 bases and J by 8 bases, with 12 bases left in between. CDR3: CASSYDLWTGELFF. The CDR3 bases are TGTGCCAGCAGTTACGACCTTTGGACAGGGGAGCTGTTTTTT.

The chain joins TRBV7-9 to TRBJ2-7; D is ambiguous. The CDR3 covers 11 residues. Looked up from germline, CDR1 is SEHNR and CDR2 is FQNEAQ (reference sequence). V lost 5 bases, J lost 4 bases, and 6 bases lay in between. The CDR3 loop reads CASSDGYEQYF. The CDR3 DNA reads as TGTGCCAGCAGCGACGGGTACGAGCAGTACTTC.

The chain recombines TRBV28 with TRBJ2-6; 8 nucleotides align to TRBD1. The trim removed 10 bases at V and 0 bases at J, leaving 11 bases unmatched. Germline loops: CDR1 MDHEN, CDR2 SYDVKM. The CDR3 consists of 17 residues. CDR3 sequence (DNA): TGTGCCAACGAAAGGACAGGGTGGAGCTCTGGGGCCAACGTCCTGACTTTC. Translation gives CANERTGWSSGANVLTF.

This clone was seen once. The chain carries TRBV7-2 and TRBJ2-5, with D perhaps TRBD1 or TRBD2 (5 bases each). Looked up from germline, CDR1 is SGHTA and CDR2 is FQGNSA. This CDR3 is built from 15 residues. Trimming removed 5 bases from V and 4 bases from J, with 17 bases in between. DNA for the CDR3: TGTGCCAGCAGCCAAATGGGACGCCCTGGAGAGACCCAGTACTTC. As protein: CASSQMGRPGETQYF.

The rearrangement uses TRBV2 and TRBJ2-1, with 12 bases identical to TRBD2. Germline V gene data show CDR1 as SNHLY and CDR2 as FYNNEI. The J segment lost 4 bases and the V segment lost 7 bases, leaving 8 bases of the junction unmatched. This CDR3 comprises 16 residues. CDR3 DNA sequence: TGTGCCAGCATATCACTAGCGGGAGGAATTTACAATGAGCAGTTCTTC. It is translated as CASISLAGGIYNEQFF.

The chain has TRBV5-6 and TRBJ2-3; D possibly corresponds to TRBD1 (5 bases). CDR1 and CDR2 (germline): SGHDT, YYEEEE. Trimming took 4 bases from V and 6 from J, leaving 12 bases between them. The CDR3 has 13 amino acids. CDR3 amino acids: CASSPRRGDTQYF. The CDR3 DNA reads TGTGCCAGCAGCCCTCGTAGGGGCGATACGCAGTATTTT.

This clone was counted a few times. The V and J genes are TRBV27 and TRBJ2-2; 9 bases fit TRBD2. In germline, CDR1 is MNHEY, CDR2 SMNVEV (reference sequence). The length of the CDR3 is 15 residues. Losses at the gene ends were 9 bases for V and 5 bases for J; bases not matched to a gene: 10. CDR3: CARGVVAGETGELFF. CDR3 nucleotide sequence: TGTGCCAGGGGGGTGGTAGCGGGAGAGACCGGGGAGCTGTTTTTT.

This clone was counted only a few times. At one end the junction does not follow the germline gene, possibly because of a read error. This chain links TRBV6-1 with TRBJ1-3; D may be TRBD1 (5 bases). CDR1 is MNHNS, CDR2 SASEGT, per germline. The CDR3 has 15 amino acids. CDR3 DNA: TGTGCCAGCAGCGAAGGGACCTATTCTGGAAACACCATATATTTT. This codes for CASSEGTYSGNTIYF.

The sample holds one count of this clone. The chain is built from TRBV19 and TRBJ1-5; tentatively, D is TRBD1 (6 bases). CDR3 size: 15 residues. Germline V gene lookup returns CDR1 LNHDA and CDR2 SQIVND (reference sequence). The V end lost 7 bases, the J end lost 2 bases, and 15 bases lay between the germline ends. The DNA of the CDR3 is TGTGCCAGTAAGAATACGGCAGGGGGCAATCAGCCCCAGCATTTT. Translation: CASKNTAGGNQPQHF.

J is TRBJ2-3 and V is TRBV29-1; the match to TRBD2 covers 8 bases. Germline trimming cut 2 bases from V and 3 bases from J; bases unmatched to any gene: 7. Germline CDR1 and CDR2: SQVTM and ANQGSEA. The CDR3 has 15 residues. The CDR3 protein is CSVEIPGLGTDTQYF. The DNA of the CDR3 is TGCAGCGTTGAAATACCGGGACTAGGGACAGATACGCAGTATTTT.

J is TRBJ2-5 and V is TRBV15; D tentatively reads TRBD1 or TRBD2 (5 bases each). Germline CDR1 is LNHNV and CDR2 is YYDKDF (reference sequence). V was trimmed by 2 bases and J by 7 bases, leaving 26 bases between them. The CDR3 totals 18 residues. This CDR3 is CATSRHPGYRPEVGTQYF. The CDR3 DNA follows: TGTGCCACCAGCAGACACCCGGGGTACAGGCCCGAAGTGGGGACCCAGTACTTC.

The gene calls are TRBV11-2 and TRBJ2-5, with 8 bases that match TRBD1. Germline CDR1 reads SGHAT; CDR2 reads FQNNGV. This CDR3 spans 16 amino acids. J gave up 5 bases and V 6 bases, and 14 bases lay outside the gene matches. The CDR3 DNA is TGTGCCAGCAGTCCCAGACAGGGGCTTTTGGGGGAGACCCAGTACTTC. Translating gives CASSPRQGLLGETQYF.

CDR3 bases: TGTGCCAGCAGCTTGGACGGGGGGCCGAGTGGCGAGCAGTACTTC. Protein: CASSLDGGPSGEQYF. The chain combines TRBV9 with TRBJ2-7, with D possibly matching TRBD2 (7 bases). The V gene lost 4 bases and the J gene lost 6 bases, with 20 bases spanning the gap. Germline lookup yields CDR1 SGDLS and CDR2 YYNGEE. This CDR3 contains 15 residues.

The CDR3 protein is CASSLNEVGEQFF. The DNA for the CDR3 is TGTGCCAGCAGCTTAAACGAAGTTGGCGAGCAGTTCTTC. The chain has TRBV7-3 and TRBJ2-1; no reliable D call. CDR1 is SGHTA and CDR2 is FQGTGA in the germline V gene. V shed 1 base and J shed 10 bases, with 11 bases lying between them. The CDR3 consists of 13 residues.

This clone turned up a few times. The rearrangement uses TRBV5-6 and TRBJ2-3; 8 positions agree with TRBD1. The CDR3 runs 16 residues. CDR1 is SGHDT, CDR2 YYEEEE, per germline. Unmatched junction bases numbered 7, after V lost 4 bases and J lost 0 bases. The CDR3 loop is CASSKDRDYSTDTQYF. CDR3 nucleotides: TGTGCCAGCAGCAAGGACAGGGATTATAGCACAGATACGCAGTATTTT.